Presented here are 14 T cell receptor beta chains from one specimen sequenced in a study of PD-1 blockade in classical Hodgkin lymphoma. Sequencing used immunoSEQ multiplex PCR; TCRdb keeps in-frame clones, though not all of them. In the table there are 46,000 or so clones, around 78% of which are singletons. Indicated time point: cycle 4 day 1 (C4D1), after five to seven weeks of nivolumab. Each patient's relapse followed autologous stem cell transplantation, and brentuximab vedotin exposure varied. The material was peripheral blood mononuclear cells (PBMCs), obtained before the fourth cycle of nivolumab. Every receptor here comes from a human donor with classical Hodgkin lymphoma.

The V and J genes are TRBV4-3 and TRBJ1-5; maybe TRBD1 (6 bases). The CDR3 contains 16 residues. Germline V CDR1 and CDR2: LGHNA, YSLEER. The V end lost 2 bases, the J end lost 3 bases, and 14 bases lay between the germline ends. Written as DNA, the CDR3 is TGCGCCAGCAGCCAAAGTTGGGGGGGGCCCAATCAGCCCCAGCATTTT. This sequence encodes CASSQSWGGPNQPQHF.

The chain combines TRBV7-8 with TRBJ1-1; no reliable D call. Germline CDR1 SGHVS, CDR2 FQNEAQ. The CDR3 is 14 residues long. Trimming removed 1 base at V and 8 bases at J, with 14 bases between. This chain's CDR3 is CASSLGMTRTEAFF. CDR3 nucleotide sequence: TGTGCCAGCAGCTTAGGGATGACCCGAACCGAAGCTTTCTTT.

The CDR3 DNA is TGTGCCAGCAGCTTAAGCCCGGACACGAACACTGAAGCTTTCTTT. As protein: CASSLSPDTNTEAFF. This sequence joins TRBV7-2 and TRBJ1-1, with a possible D match to TRBD1 (5 bases). CDR1 is SGHTA, CDR2 FQGNSA, per germline. The CDR3 covers 15 residues. Trimming pared 2 bases from V and 1 base from J, leaving 11 bases between. The full variable domain, rest sourced from reference TRBV7-2 and TRBJ1-1, is GAGVSQSPSNKVTEKGKDVELRCDPISGHTALYWYRQSLGQGLEFLIYFQGNSAPDKSGLPSDRFSAERTGGSVSTLTIQRTQQEDSAVYLCASSLSPDTNTEAFFGQGTRLTVV.

This sequence joins TRBV27 and TRBJ1-2; D perhaps matches TRBD1 (5 bases). The CDR3 runs 12 residues. V gave up 6 bases and J gave up 8 bases, with 13 bases separating them. CDR1 and CDR2 from the germline V gene are MNHEY and SMNVEV (reference sequence). The CDR3 loop reads CASSEMGEGYTF. The CDR3 nucleotides are TGTGCCAGCAGCGAAATGGGGGAAGGCTACACCTTC.

This rearrangement joins TRBV14 to TRBJ2-2, with D unclear. V gave up 3 bases and J gave up 4 bases, with 6 bases separating them. The CDR3 covers 13 residues. The germline gives CDR1 SGHDN, CDR2 FVKESK. This CDR3 reads CASSQATTGELFF. The CDR3 coding sequence is TGTGCCAGCAGCCAGGCGACCACCGGGGAGCTGTTTTTT.

This clone was counted once. One end of the junction does not line up with germline, which may come from a read error. J is TRBJ2-7 and V is TRBV6-5; D perhaps matches TRBD1 (5 bases). Germline CDR1 MNHEY, CDR2 SVGAGI. This CDR3 is 13 amino acids long. CDR3 in amino acids: CASSHSYDSEQYF. DNA for the CDR3: TGTGCCAGCAGTCACTCCTACGACAGCGAGCAGTACTTC.

The genes are TRBV11-1 and TRBJ2-3; the D is unclear. CDR1 is SGHAT and CDR2 is FQDESV in the germline V gene (reference sequence). CDR3 length equals 12 residues. Trimming took off 6 bases at V and 2 bases at J, with 6 bases between the two ends. The CDR3 bases are TGTGCCAGCAGAACTTCCACAGATACGCAGTATTTT. Amino acids: CASRTSTDTQYF. The full variable domain, in which reference TRBV11-1 and TRBJ2-3 provide the parts outside the CDR3, is EAEVAQSPRYKITEKSQAVAFWCDPISGHATLYWYRQILGQGPELLVQFQDESVVDDSQLPKDRFSAERLKGVDSTLKIQPAELGDSAMYLCASRTSTDTQYFGPGTRLTVL.

The chain combines TRBV7-2 with TRBJ1-2; no clear D gene. In germline, CDR1 is SGHTA, CDR2 FQGNSA. CDR3 length: 14 residues. Deletions cut 2 bases from V and 2 bases from J, with 9 bases between. CDR3 sequence reads: CASSLSGPNYGYTF. DNA for the CDR3: TGTGCCAGCAGCTTATCCGGACCCAACTATGGCTACACCTTC. The variable domain in full, with the rest retrieved from reference TRBV7-2 and TRBJ1-2, is GAGVSQSPSNKVTEKGKDVELRCDPISGHTALYWYRQSLGQGLEFLIYFQGNSAPDKSGLPSDRFSAERTGGSVSTLTIQRTQQEDSAVYLCASSLSGPNYGYTFGSGTRLTVV.

The rearrangement joins TRBV6-5 to TRBJ2-1, with 12 nucleotides matching TRBD1. The CDR3 loop spans 15 amino acids. The J segment lost 8 bases and the V segment lost 2 bases, leaving 4 bases of the junction unmatched. The germline CDR1 and CDR2 sequences are MNHEY and SVGAGI. CDR3 amino acids: CASSYGTGGEYEQFF. CDR3 nucleotides: TGTGCCAGCAGTTACGGGACAGGGGGCGAGTATGAGCAGTTCTTC.

The rearrangement joins TRBV7-8 to TRBJ2-5, with D perhaps TRBD1 or TRBD2 (6 bases each). Deletions cut 7 bases from V and 5 bases from J, with 17 bases between. CDR3 size: 14 residues. Germline-derived CDR1 and CDR2 are SGHVS and FQNEAQ. The CDR3 DNA reads as TGTGCCAGCAAACCGGAGGGGGGCGGGGAGACCCAGTACTTC. Translation gives CASKPEGGGETQYF.

The chain carries TRBV28 and TRBJ1-5; the D is unclear. Germline V lookup: CDR1 MDHEN, CDR2 SYDVKM. The V gene lost 6 bases and the J gene lost 3 bases, with 12 bases spanning the gap. The CDR3 length is 14 residues. CDR3 coding DNA: TGTGCCAGCAGCCCAGAGATCTCCAATCAGCCCCAGCATTTT. Its translation is CASSPEISNQPQHF.

This clone was recorded a few times. This chain links TRBV6-5 with TRBJ1-1; D gene uncertain. Trimming left V 6 bases short and J 7 bases short, with 15 bases between. CDR3 size: 13 residues. Germline lookup yields CDR1 MNHEY and CDR2 SVGAGI. CDR3 sequence reads: CASSDPGEFEAFF. DNA for the CDR3: TGTGCCAGCAGCGATCCTGGGGAGTTTGAAGCTTTCTTT.

CDR3 residues: CASSQMGGRGEKLFF. The DNA for the CDR3 is TGTGCCAGCAGTCAAATGGGGGGAAGGGGTGAAAAACTGTTTTTT. The rearrangement uses TRBV7-2 and TRBJ1-4, with D possibly TRBD1 on 5 matching bases. Trimming removed 6 bases at V and 7 bases at J, with 18 bases between. The length of the CDR3 is 15 residues. From germline, CDR1 is SGHTA and CDR2 FQGNSA. Together with reference TRBV7-2 and TRBJ1-4, the CDR3 gives the full variable domain: GAGVSQSPSNKVTEKGKDVELRCDPISGHTALYWYRQSLGQGLEFLIYFQGNSAPDKSGLPSDRFSAERTGGSVSTLTIQRTQQEDSAVYLCASSQMGGRGEKLFFGSGTQLSVL.

In this sample, this clone turned up a few times. V is TRBV6-5 and J is TRBJ2-3; 11 bases match TRBD2. CDR3 length: 16 amino acids. V lost 0 bases, J lost 6 bases, and 5 bases stayed unmatched. CDR1 and CDR2 (germline): MNHEY, SVGAGI. Written as DNA, the CDR3 is TGTGCCAGCAGTTACTCGGCTAGCGGGGGGACTGATACGCAGTATTTT. Its protein is CASSYSASGGTDTQYF.